These 10 T cell receptor beta chains originate from one sample sequenced in a study of shared clonotypes between healthy human individuals. CD45RO-negative CD8 cells positively selected for CCR7 made up the naive population, which excluded terminally differentiated effector memory CD45RA+ cells. Clones were sequenced by immunoSEQ multiplex PCR, and TCRdb holds only the in-frame ones, with some missing. The sample holds hundreds of thousands of clones, around 96% seen once. The sequenced material came from naive CD8+ T cells sorted from blood. These TCRs come from a woman under 40 in good health.

The chain has TRBV27 and TRBJ2-3; no definite D call. The V and J ends lost 4 bases and 4 bases respectively, with 6 bases between them. CDR3 length equals 12 residues. The germline V gene encodes CDR1 MNHEY and CDR2 SMNVEV (reference sequence). CDR3 residues: CASSSWPDTQYF. CDR3 bases: TGTGCCAGCAGTTCCTGGCCAGATACGCAGTATTTT.

The chain joins TRBV11-3 to TRBJ2-3, with 12 bases identical to TRBD2. V was clipped by 4 bases and J by 5 bases; unmatched bases: 4. The CDR3 spans 15 residues. Germline-derived CDR1 and CDR2 are SGHNT and YENEEA. The DNA of the CDR3 is TGTGCCAGCAGCTGGGGACTAGCGGGCCAAGATACGCAGTATTTT. It specifies CASSWGLAGQDTQYF.

The CDR3 DNA follows: TGTGCCAGCAGCACTAGCGGGAGTTCCTACAATGAGCAGTTCTTC. Amino acid sequence: CASSTSGSSYNEQFF. This chain uses TRBV5-6 with TRBJ2-1; TRBD2 matches 11 bases. V lost 4 bases to trimming and J lost 1 base; unmatched junction nucleotides: 1. This CDR3 region has 15 residues. Germline CDR1 is SGHDT and CDR2 is YYEEEE.

The chain carries TRBV9 and TRBJ2-2, with 13 bases aligning to TRBD2. The CDR3 contains 16 residues. Losses at the gene ends were 3 bases for V and 10 bases for J; bases not matched to a gene: 9. Germline values: CDR1 SGDLS, CDR2 YYNGEE. This CDR3 reads CASSGRLAGGREELFF. The CDR3 DNA reads TGTGCCAGCAGCGGCAGACTAGCGGGAGGTCGTGAGGAGCTGTTTTTT.

The chain couples TRBV13 to TRBJ1-1, with D unclear. V lost 2 bases and J lost 4, with 23 bases in between. Germline loops: CDR1 PRHDT, CDR2 FYEKMQ (reference sequence). The CDR3 is made up of 18 amino acids. This chain's CDR3 is CASSLLGSGGPVTTEAFF. As DNA, the CDR3 is TGTGCCAGCAGCTTATTAGGGTCGGGAGGGCCCGTGACCACTGAAGCTTTCTTT.

The chain employs TRBV5-1 and TRBJ2-5; D tentatively fits TRBD1 or TRBD2 (7 bases each). The germline V and J ends were trimmed by 1 base and 10 bases, with 14 bases remaining between them. Germline lookup yields CDR1 SGHRS and CDR2 YFSETQ. The CDR3 contains 13 residues. The CDR3 region is CASSLQGGSDQYF. For the CDR3, the DNA is TGCGCCAGCAGCTTGCAGGGGGGGAGTGACCAGTACTTC. Using reference TRBV5-1 and TRBJ2-5 for the parts outside the CDR3, the full variable domain is KAGVTQTPRYLIKTRGQQVTLSCSPISGHRSVSWYQQTPGQGLQFLFEYFSETQRNKGNFPGRFSGRQFSNSRSEMNVSTLELGDSALYLCASSLQGGSDQYFGPGTRLLVL.

The chain carries TRBV5-1 and TRBJ2-1, with TRBD2 matching 14 bases. The CDR3 loop spans 17 amino acids. CDR1 and CDR2 (germline): SGHRS, YFSETQ. Trimming cost V 2 bases and J 5 bases; bases outside gene matches: 6. CDR3 region: CASSLRTSGGTDNEQFF. The CDR3 DNA is TGCGCCAGCAGCTTAAGGACTAGCGGGGGGACGGACAATGAGCAGTTCTTC.

The chain carries TRBV25-1 and TRBJ1-1; 8 bases are shared with TRBD1. V dropped 1 base and J dropped 7; count of bases not matched to a gene: 8. The CDR3 consists of 15 residues. The germline CDR1 and CDR2 sequences are MGHDK and SYGVNS. Written as DNA, the CDR3 is TGTGCCAGCAGTGAATTTAGGACAGGGAGGGTTGAAGCTTTCTTT. Encoded protein: CASSEFRTGRVEAFF.

The chain has TRBV5-1 and TRBJ2-4; a possible D gene is TRBD1 (8 bases). The ends were cut back, 3 bases at V and 6 bases at J, with 19 bases in the middle. Germline assignment: CDR1 SGHRS and CDR2 YFSETQ. CDR3 length: 16 amino acids. CDR3 amino acids: CASSSRQGRVGNIQYF. In nucleotides, the CDR3 is TGCGCCAGCAGCTCCCGACAGGGGAGGGTAGGAAACATTCAGTACTTC.

V and J are TRBV5-6 and TRBJ2-5; TRBD2 aligns across 12 bases. Germline CDR1 and CDR2: SGHDT and YYEEEE. V shed 3 bases, J shed 2 bases, and the junction held 2 bases outside the gene matches. The CDR3 spans 15 residues. Here the CDR3 DNA reads TGTGCCAGCAGCTCCCTAGCGGGAGGGCAAGAGACCCAGTACTTC. Translation: CASSSLAGGQETQYF.